What follows describes a single T cell receptor beta chain. No antigen is known for it. The data originate from a study of T cell responses to AZD1222 COVID-19 vaccine. Study-wide findings and caveats: Seropositivity was recorded at baseline in only 6 or 7 AZD1222 recipients. Donors in the cohort were predominantly white British and more often female, and clonal diversity was possibly underestimated.

Sequencing was performed with immunoSEQ multiplex PCR; in TCRdb, only in-frame clones are kept and a portion is missing. The table has around 130,000 clones, roughly nine tenths seen once. The source was peripheral blood, collected 28 days after the second AZD1222 dose. The origin of this receptor is an adult who received the AZD1222 COVID-19 vaccine.

CDR3 DNA sequence: TGTGCCAGCAGCCGTAGGCCCCGTTTAGCGGGGGAAGTGGAGACCCAGTACTTC. It encodes CASSRRPRLAGEVETQYF. This chain connects TRBV3-1 (or the pseudogene TRBV3-2) to TRBJ2-5; TRBD2 matches 9 bases. The length of the CDR3 is 18 residues. Germline assignment: CDR1 LGHDT and CDR2 YNNKEL (reference sequence). J was trimmed by 5 bases and V by 4 bases; bases with no gene match: 17.